The next 24 T cell receptor beta chains were all read from a single sample in a study of patients and donors after allogeneic stem cell transplantation. TCRdb recomputed calls from the RT-PCR reads with MiXCR, one row per CDR3 protein. This table holds roughly 940,000 distinct CDR3 sequences, 18% found once. Sequences were obtained from blood, either unsorted or a sorted T cell fraction (not recorded which). These receptors originate from a human donor who was either an allogeneic HSCT recipient or a stem cell or donor lymphocyte infusion donor (not recorded which). It is not recorded whose cells these are; they may come from a transplant donor.

The CDR3, as DNA: TGTGCCACCTCCCGACAGAAGAACACTGAAGCTTTCTTT. Its protein is CATSRQKNTEAFF. The chain carries TRBV6-2 or TRBV6-3 and TRBJ1-1; maybe TRBD1 (5 bases). The V gene's germline CDR1 is MNHEY and CDR2 SVGEGT. The ends were cut back, 10 bases at V and 1 base at J, with 13 bases in the middle. CDR3 length: 13 residues.

This clonotype was found a few times. The chain carries TRBV6-1 and TRBJ2-2; D not resolved. This CDR3 has 16 residues. Trimming removed 6 bases at V and 1 base at J, with 15 bases between. The germline CDR1 and CDR2 sequences are MNHNS and SASEGT. The CDR3 is CASSRSGRQNTGELFF. DNA for the CDR3: TGTGCCAGCAGCAGATCAGGTCGGCAGAACACCGGGGAGCTGTTTTTT.

There are a few counts of this clonotype. The chain recombines TRBV7-2 with TRBJ1-2; TRBD1 agrees at 7 bases. The V gene end was trimmed by 10 bases and the J gene end by 2 bases; junction bases not matched to a gene: 7. Germline assignment: CDR1 SGHTA and CDR2 FQGNSA. The CDR3 runs to 13 residues. Here the CDR3 DNA reads TGTGCCACCCCGGGACAGCGAAACTATGGCTACACCTTC. Its protein product is CATPGQRNYGYTF.

J is TRBJ2-7 and V is TRBV12-3 or TRBV12-4; a weak D match, TRBD1 (5 bases). V was shortened by 4 bases and J by 5 bases, with 18 bases between the two germline ends. The CDR3 extends over 15 amino acids. CDR3 coding DNA: TGTGCCAGCAGTTCATCCAGGGTCGTGCTCCACGAGCAGTACTTC. Encoded protein: CASSSSRVVLHEQYF.

CDR3 DNA sequence: TGTGCCAGCAGTACCCACGAAACATACCTCTATGGCTACACCTTC. As protein: CASSTHETYLYGYTF. The chain links TRBV6-2 or TRBV6-3 to TRBJ1-2; unclear D gene. CDR3 length: 15 residues. The germline CDR1 and CDR2 sequences are MNHEY and SVGEGT. V gave up 5 bases and J gave up 4 bases, with 17 bases separating them.

The chain combines TRBV3-1 with TRBJ2-7; 13 positions match TRBD2. The V gene's germline CDR1 is LGHDT and CDR2 YNNKEL (reference sequence). This CDR3 has 17 residues. V lost 5 bases, J lost 4 bases, and 11 bases stayed unmatched. CDR3 coding DNA: TGTGCCAGCAGCTGGGGACTAGCGGGACTCAACCCGTACGAGCAGTACTTC. This encodes CASSWGLAGLNPYEQYF.

This clonotype was detected only a few times. This sequence joins TRBV4-2 and TRBJ2-7, with a tentative D call TRBD2 (5 bases). The germline V and J ends were trimmed by 0 bases and 6 bases, with 12 bases remaining between them. This CDR3 region has 14 residues. CDR1 is LGHNA and CDR2 is YNFKEQ in the germline V gene. The CDR3: CASSQDKSGLEQYF. The CDR3 nucleotides are TGTGCCAGCAGCCAAGATAAGAGCGGTCTCGAGCAGTACTTC.

This sequence joins TRBV29-1 and TRBJ2-3, with a possible D match to TRBD1 (6 bases). Germline CDR1 reads SQVTM; CDR2 reads ANQGSEA. Trimming left V 4 bases short and J 3 bases short, with 11 bases between. The length of the CDR3 is 13 residues. The CDR3 DNA sequence: TGCAGCGTTGGGGGGCTAGCAACAGATACGCAGTATTTT. Amino acids: CSVGGLATDTQYF.

This rearrangement joins TRBV6-5 to TRBJ1-6, with D uncertain. The germline V gene has CDR1 MNHEY and CDR2 SVGAGI. V gave up 0 bases and J gave up 8 bases, with 11 bases separating them. CDR3 length: 15 residues. As DNA, the CDR3 is TGTGCCAGCAGTTACTCGAAATGGCGGGATTCACCCCTCCACTTT. Its translation: CASSYSKWRDSPLHF.

In this sample, this clonotype turned up a few times. V is TRBV9 and J is TRBJ2-5; D is ambiguous. The V gene's germline CDR1 is SGDLS and CDR2 YYNGEE. This CDR3 is built from 13 residues. The V gene lost 0 bases and the J gene lost 5 bases, with 8 bases spanning the gap. CDR3 residues: CASSVGPSETQYF. CDR3 bases: TGTGCCAGCAGCGTAGGACCTAGTGAGACCCAGTACTTC. Drawing the rest from reference TRBV9 and TRBJ2-5, the complete variable domain is DSGVTQTPKHLITATGQRVTLRCSPRSGDLSVYWYQQSLDQGLQFLIQYYNGEERAKGNILERFSAQQFPDLHSELNLSSLELGDSALYFCASSVGPSETQYFGPGTRLLVL.

This clonotype has more than one count but fewer than ten. The chain is built from TRBV6-2 or TRBV6-3 and TRBJ2-1, with D unresolved. Germline V gives CDR1 MNHEY, CDR2 SVGEGT. This CDR3 is 16 amino acids long. Trimming left V 4 bases short and J 8 bases short, with 21 bases between. DNA of the CDR3: TGTGCCAGCAGTTTCAATCAAAGGGCACTTCACGATGAGCAGTTCTTC. This encodes CASSFNQRALHDEQFF.

The rearrangement uses TRBV6-1 and TRBJ2-5; 8 nucleotides align to TRBD2. The germline CDR1 and CDR2 sequences are MNHNS and SASEGT. The CDR3 contains 15 residues. The trim removed 4 bases at V and 1 base at J, leaving 5 bases unmatched. The CDR3 reads CASSGGLEAQETQYF. As DNA, the CDR3 is TGTGCCAGCAGTGGGGGACTAGAGGCCCAAGAGACCCAGTACTTC.

The chain carries TRBV6-2 or TRBV6-3 and TRBJ1-1; tentative D call: TRBD1 (6 bases). The CDR3 covers 17 residues. V lost 6 bases, J lost 1 base, and 21 bases lay in between. Germline V gene data show CDR1 as MNHEY and CDR2 as SVGEGT. CDR3 coding DNA: TGTGCCAGCAGCCCTATATCTCTCACAGGGAGGAACACTGAAGCTTTCTTT. Its translation: CASSPISLTGRNTEAFF.

This clonotype was counted a few times. The gene calls are TRBV13 and TRBJ2-7, with 8 bases matching TRBD1. The CDR3 length is 13 residues. Germline trimming cut 3 bases from V and 7 bases from J; bases unmatched to any gene: 5. Looked up from germline, CDR1 is PRHDT and CDR2 is FYEKMQ (reference sequence). The CDR3 DNA reads as TGTGCCAGCAGCTTCGGACAGGGTGATGAGCAGTACTTC. Translating gives CASSFGQGDEQYF.

V gene TRBV7-3 combines with J gene TRBJ2-2, with D perhaps matching TRBD1 or TRBD2 (5 bases each). Germline V lookup: CDR1 SGHTA, CDR2 FQGTGA. This CDR3 region has 14 residues. Trimming took off 7 bases at V and 4 bases at J, with 13 bases between the two ends. The CDR3 nucleotides are TGTGCCAGCAAGACGGGGCCCTCCACCGGGGAGCTGTTTTTT. It translates to CASKTGPSTGELFF.

This clonotype was found a few times. The chain uses TRBV2 and TRBJ2-2, with unresolved D. CDR1 SNHLY and CDR2 FYNNEI come from the germline V gene. V was cut by 8 bases and J by 0 bases, with 10 bases left in between. This CDR3 is 14 amino acids long. Here the CDR3 DNA reads TGTGCCAGCCAGGAGACGGCGAACACCGGGGAGCTGTTTTTT. It is translated as CASQETANTGELFF.

The rearrangement links TRBV11-1 to TRBJ2-7; D is uncertain. Trimming left V 5 bases short and J 5 bases short, with 16 bases between. The V gene's germline CDR1 is SGHAT and CDR2 FQDESV (reference sequence). The CDR3 runs to 14 residues. Here the CDR3 DNA reads TGTGCCAGCAGCCCCAGCCGGCTAGACAACGAGCAGTACTTC. It specifies CASSPSRLDNEQYF.

In its sample, this clonotype was seen a few times. The V call is TRBV18, the J call TRBJ2-7, with D tentatively TRBD1 (6 bases). Germline CDR1 KGHSH, CDR2 LQKENI. The length of the CDR3 is 15 residues. Trimming shortened V by 3 bases and J by 4 bases, and 16 bases separated the two germline ends. CDR3 protein: CASSPPGTLNYEQYF. The CDR3 DNA follows: TGTGCCAGCTCACCCCCGGGGACATTGAATTACGAGCAGTACTTC.

This clonotype appeared a few times. The chain has TRBV20-1 and TRBJ1-1; the D gene is possibly TRBD1 (6 bases). CDR1 is DFQATT and CDR2 is SNEGSKA in the germline V gene (reference sequence). The CDR3 consists of 16 residues. The V end lost 8 bases, the J end lost 3 bases, and 25 bases lay between the germline ends. The CDR3 nucleotides are TGCAGTCGAGGGACCGGGGGGGTTGACAGGTACACTGAAGCTTTCTTT. Residues: CSRGTGGVDRYTEAFF.

This chain links TRBV7-9 with TRBJ2-7, with 7 bases lining up with TRBD1. CDR1 is SEHNR, CDR2 FQNEAQ, per germline (reference sequence). The CDR3 has 15 amino acids. V dropped 8 bases and J dropped 5; count of bases not matched to a gene: 15. In DNA, the CDR3 is TGTGCCAGCCTTAGTACAGGGGCACCCCTTAACGAGCAGTACTTC. This codes for CASLSTGAPLNEQYF.

The table lists this clonotype with a few counts. The chain recombines TRBV6-1 with TRBJ2-2; 9 nucleotides line up with TRBD1. CDR1 MNHNS and CDR2 SASEGT come from the germline V gene. Trimming cost V 8 bases and J 6 bases; bases outside gene matches: 7. The CDR3 runs to 14 residues. CDR3 sequence reads: CASGRQGDAGELFF. The CDR3 nucleotides are TGTGCCAGCGGAAGACAGGGGGATGCCGGGGAGCTGTTTTTT.

The chain employs TRBV24-1 and TRBJ2-7; possibly TRBD1 for D (6 bases). Germline lookup yields CDR1 KGHDR and CDR2 SFDVKD. The ends were cut back, 4 bases at V and 5 bases at J, with 14 bases in the middle. The CDR3 sequence is 14 residues long. The CDR3 DNA follows: TGTGCCACCAGTGACCATAAAGGGGACAACGAGCAGTACTTC. Its protein is CATSDHKGDNEQYF.

The gene calls are TRBV20-1 and TRBJ2-1; D remains unclear. The germline V and J ends were trimmed by 3 bases and 2 bases, with 8 bases remaining between them. There are 13 residues in the CDR3. Per germline, CDR1 DFQATT and CDR2 SNEGSKA (reference sequence). CDR3 sequence: CSARAGPYNEQFF. Written as DNA, the CDR3 is TGCAGTGCTAGGGCCGGGCCCTACAATGAGCAGTTCTTC.

The V gene is TRBV5-1, the J gene TRBJ2-5; D remains unclear. Trimming stripped 3 bases from V and 5 bases from J, with 20 bases between. The CDR3 contains 16 residues. Germline loops: CDR1 SGHRS, CDR2 YFSETQ. DNA of the CDR3: TGCGCCAGCAGCTCCCGGGTTGGGGTTTCCGAGGAGACCCAGTACTTC. It yields the protein CASSSRVGVSEETQYF.